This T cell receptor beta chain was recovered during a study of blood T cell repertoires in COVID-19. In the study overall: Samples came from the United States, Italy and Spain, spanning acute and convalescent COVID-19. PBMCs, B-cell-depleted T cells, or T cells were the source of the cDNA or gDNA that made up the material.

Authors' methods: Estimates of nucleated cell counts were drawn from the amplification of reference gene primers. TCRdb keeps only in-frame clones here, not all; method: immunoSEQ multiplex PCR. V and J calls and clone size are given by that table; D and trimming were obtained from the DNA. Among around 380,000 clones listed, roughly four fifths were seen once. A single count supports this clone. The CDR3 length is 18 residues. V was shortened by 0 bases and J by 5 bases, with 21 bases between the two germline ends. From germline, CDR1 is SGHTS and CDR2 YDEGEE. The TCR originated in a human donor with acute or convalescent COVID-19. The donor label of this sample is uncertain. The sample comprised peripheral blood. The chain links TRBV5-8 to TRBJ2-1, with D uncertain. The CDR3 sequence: CASSLAHGPQLIDNEQFF. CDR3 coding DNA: TGTGCCAGCAGCTTGGCTCATGGGCCGCAGCTGATAGACAATGAGCAGTTCTTC.